The text below deals with one T cell receptor beta chain. Per the original methods: Reference gene primer amplification yielded estimated nucleated cell counts. Assay used: immunoSEQ multiplex PCR; TCRdb lists only in-frame clones, some missing. Clonal size and the V and J genes are those of that table, whereas D and trimming came from the DNA. The sample yields around 50,000 clones, around 85% seen once. The sample belongs to a study of blood T cell repertoires in COVID-19. Study overall: Donors in the United States, Italy and Spain gave samples during acute or convalescent COVID-19. T cells, B-cell-depleted T cells, or PBMCs provided the cDNA or gDNA that served as material.

V was shortened by 4 bases and J by 10 bases, with 13 bases between the two germline ends. This CDR3 is built from 12 residues. Germline values: CDR1 LNHDA, CDR2 SQIVND (reference sequence). This receptor was taken from a man between 35 and 55 years old with active COVID-19. The chain carries TRBV19 and TRBJ1-2, with no clear D. Specimen: peripheral blood. The CDR3 nucleotides are TGTGCCAGTAGTAACATCTTCATTGACTACACCTTC. Its translation: CASSNIFIDYTF.